A single T cell receptor (beta chain) is shown here with its context. The sample is drawn from a study of blood T cell repertoires in COVID-19. Study details: Whether acute or convalescent, the COVID-19 samples came from the United States, Italy and Spain.

Per the original data handling: Cell counts per sample came from amplifying reference gene primers. Profiled with immunoSEQ multiplex PCR; TCRdb holds only in-frame clones, not every one. The V and J calls and clone size were taken over from that table, and D and trimming were inferred from the DNA. Among under 85,000 clones listed, about 83% were seen once. Germline assignment: CDR1 LGHDT and CDR2 YNNKEL (reference sequence). V gave up 5 bases and J gave up 0 bases; unmatched junction bases: 6. The CDR3 spans 15 residues. The TCR comes from a man aged 80 or over with active or convalescent COVID-19. The sequenced material came from peripheral blood. The chain has TRBV3-1 (or the pseudogene TRBV3-2) and TRBJ2-7; 8 bases are a match to TRBD2. This CDR3 reads CASSSLAASSYEQYF. DNA for the CDR3: TGTGCCAGCAGCTCACTAGCGGCCAGCTCCTACGAGCAGTACTTC.